This T cell receptor (beta chain) is drawn from a study of shared clonotypes between healthy human individuals (dated by TCRdb to the early 2020s). Notes on the research overall: The cohort included three men and a couple of women between 18 and 49 years of age. For each donor, CD4 naive and CD4 memory were each given three plates, CD8 naive was given two plates, and CD8 memory was given one plate. The study deeply sequenced blood TCR repertoires of about five healthy adults to estimate repertoire size and the extent of clonotype sharing between individuals. To increase sequencing depth and limit assay-specific biases, TCR repertoire library preparation and sequencing were carried out by different laboratories using diverse techniques. Leukapheresis yielded between about 0.9 and 9.5 billion PBMCs per donor.

Using the deep immunoSEQ assay, multiplex PCR amplified TCR CDR3 regions from genomic DNA. Extracted genomic DNA from each cell subset was distributed evenly across all wells of several immunoSEQ 96-well plates, and each plate was treated as a replicate. Each replicate PCR for sorted subsets received around 200 ng genomic DNA, equal to roughly 33,000 T cell genomes. Purified libraries were measured with a Qubit 3.0 fluorometer, size-checked on a Bioanalyzer 2100, and measured again with the KAPA Library Quantification kit. Every immunoSEQ 96-well plate was sequenced on a separate single-read 150-cycle Illumina NextSeq 550 flow cell. In the source study's methods: Because the immunoSEQ output included only junctional sequences and no quality scores, the filtering could not be the same as the filtering used for full-length reads. To assign V/J genes and CDR3, sequences were annotated using PyIR, a Python wrapper for IgBLAST v1.9, with IMGT germline references. Reads with weak V/J assignments (E-value above 1e-6), missing CDR3, stop codons, out-of-frame junctions, or ambiguous translated residues were removed. V3J clonotypes were defined as sequences sharing the same inferred V gene, J gene, and CDR3 amino acid sequence. To compute the percentage overlap between repertoires, the number of shared unique clonotypes was divided by the size of the smaller repertoire. Three approaches were used to assess repertoire richness: RTK rarefaction, the Chao1 estimator, and Recon v2.1 estimates of unobserved clonotypes. OLGA was used to compute generation probabilities for all TCRbeta clonotypes that the gDNA method yielded from four donors. What TCRdb holds here is the immuneACCESS table cut down to in-frame rearrangements. Part of the clones is not present; checked against another copy, under half of the missing clones reflect an unresolved V gene, and the others are unexplained. The D gene and trimming were derived from the DNA, and the V and J assignments and clone size from that table. The sample yields some 2.4 million clones; under 95% were counted once. The ten largest account for approximately 0.36% of the sample.

Study-level results and caveats: Only blood was sampled, and tissue TCR repertoires likely differ from those in blood. When a handful of donors were compared, the shared fraction of clonotypes was about 5% for naive CD4, approximately 3.5% for naive CD8, 2% to 2.5% for memory CD4, and less than 0.45% for memory CD8. Based on pairwise subsampling, the degree of clonotype sharing among donors was expected to be affected by sequencing depth. Compared with non-shared clonotypes, clonotypes shared by all four sorted-subset donors had higher generation probabilities. Rarefaction of sorted-subset datasets indicated incomplete sequencing despite the large sequencing depth. Naive subsets generally had larger estimated clonotype richness than memory subsets. The genetic and exposure-history diversity represented was limited by the small number of donors.

Donors were healthy HIV-negative adults with no recently reported acute infections or vaccinations. All donors were Caucasian adults living in Nashville, Tennessee, USA. CD4+ T cells were enriched through magnetic negative selection, after which naive cells were positively selected on CD45RA and the remaining negative fraction served as the memory subset. Blood was collected by leukapheresis, and PBMCs were isolated by Ficoll-Histopaque density gradient centrifugation and then cryopreserved in liquid nitrogen vapor phase. Purity and quantity of every magnetically sorted T cell population were checked by analytical flow cytometry. Each sorted fraction had its genomic DNA isolated and then quantified by UV absorbance on a Nanodrop 2000c. Concerning this clone: The specificity of this receptor is unknown. The record has no base qualities; no much larger clone is one base away.

The clonotype comes from a man aged 18-30 years in good health. Some clones in this sample may be carry-over from other donors' samples. Sequences were obtained from naive CD4+ T cells from PBMCs. The cell subset or site tag for this specimen amounts to: CD45RA+ positively selected.

The DNA sequence follows: TGTGCCAGCAGCCCCGGGACTAGCGGGAGAACCTATGAGCAGTTCTTC. It translates as CASSPGTSGRTYEQFF. The rearrangement joined TRBV7-9 to TRBJ2-1; 14 of the junction bases match TRBD2. Trimming takes 5 bases off V and 8 bases off J; junction bases not matched to a gene: 8. Counted from cysteine to phenylalanine, this CDR3 has 16 amino acids. Only the CDR3 DNA is retained, 48 bases long and in frame from the first base. The germline V gene (reference sequence) sets CDR1 to SEHNR and CDR2 to FQNEAQ.